The subject of this entry is one T cell receptor beta chain. The source of the sample is a study of blood T cell repertoires in COVID-19. On the study more broadly: Spain, Italy and the United States supplied samples that represented acute and convalescent COVID-19.

Under the authors' procedure: Reference gene primers were amplified, and this amplification served to estimate nucleated cell counts. TCRdb keeps only in-frame clones here, not all; method: immunoSEQ multiplex PCR. D and trimming were read from the DNA, whereas the V and J calls and clone size are those reported in that table. This sample has under 300,000 clones, with about 68% found just once. The CDR3 length is 17 residues. Trimming pared 2 bases from V and 1 base from J, leaving 15 bases between. Germline lookup yields CDR1 LNHDA and CDR2 SQIVND (reference sequence). J is TRBJ1-5 and V is TRBV19, with D tentatively TRBD1 (6 bases). The clonotype originates from a woman aged 80 or over with acute or convalescent COVID-19. Input material: peripheral blood. CDR3 sequence (DNA): TGTGCCAGTAGTATAAGGGGGTATGGTGTGAGCAATCAGCCCCAGCATTTT. It codes for CASSIRGYGVSNQPQHF.